The 31 T cell receptor beta chains given below trace back to one sample, sequenced in a study of blood T cell repertoires in COVID-19. Some clones are missing from TCRdb's copy, which holds only in-frame ones; the method was immunoSEQ multiplex PCR. The sample shows about 150,000 clones, under 90% of them seen only once. The sequenced sample was peripheral blood. These receptors were collected from a human donor in a cohort sampled during active COVID-19.

This clone was recorded only once. V and J are TRBV4-1 and TRBJ2-1; TRBD1 agrees at 9 bases. The ends lost 2 bases at V and 14 bases at J; junction bases unmatched: 22. Germline CDR1 MGHRA, CDR2 YSYEKL. The CDR3 totals 18 residues. The CDR3 DNA reads as TGCGCCAGCAGCCAACTTCAGGGTCGGGACAGGGTACCAACCGTGAAGTTCTTC. Residues: CASSQLQGRDRVPTVKFF.

The chain uses TRBV18 and TRBJ2-7; D perhaps matches TRBD1 (5 bases). The CDR3 totals 14 residues. Trimming took 2 bases from V and 2 from J, leaving 10 bases between them. Looked up from germline, CDR1 is KGHSH and CDR2 is LQKENI. CDR3 DNA: TGTGCCAGCTCACCAAAAAGGGGAACCTACGAGCAGTACTTC. The encoded protein is CASSPKRGTYEQYF.

The chain recombines TRBV4-1 with TRBJ2-3, with TRBD2 identical over 10 bases. The CDR3 is 15 residues long. Trimming cost V 3 bases and J 5 bases; bases outside gene matches: 5. CDR1 is MGHRA, CDR2 YSYEKL, per germline. CDR3 DNA: TGCGCCAGCAGCCACCTAGCGGGGGCAGGAGATACGCAGTATTTT. Its translation: CASSHLAGAGDTQYF.

CDR3 sequence reads: CASSRLAGGLDEQFF. The DNA for the CDR3 is TGTGCCAGCAGCCGCCTAGCGGGGGGGTTGGATGAGCAGTTCTTC. This chain uses TRBV9 with TRBJ2-1; 12 nucleotides line up with TRBD2. The V gene end was trimmed by 4 bases and the J gene end by 8 bases; junction bases not matched to a gene: 7. The CDR3 has 15 residues. Germline V CDR1 and CDR2: SGDLS, YYNGEE.

This chain joins TRBV14 and TRBJ2-1; TRBD2 agrees at 14 bases. This CDR3 is 17 amino acids long. The junction had 6 bases not matched to a gene; V was cut back by 2 bases and J by 6 bases. Germline V lookup: CDR1 SGHDN, CDR2 FVKESK. CDR3 amino acids: CASSQRTSGGLRNEQFF. As DNA, the CDR3 is TGTGCCAGCAGCCAAAGGACTAGCGGGGGGCTGCGCAATGAGCAGTTCTTC.

V gene TRBV7-8 combines with J gene TRBJ1-3; 10 bases agree with TRBD1. Germline V gene data show CDR1 as SGHVS and CDR2 as FQNEAQ. J was trimmed by 2 bases and V by 5 bases; bases with no gene match: 3. The length of the CDR3 is 15 residues. The CDR3 DNA reads as TGTGCCAGCAGCCCCGACAGGGGGCCTGGAAACACCATATATTTT. It encodes CASSPDRGPGNTIYF.

The gene calls are TRBV9 and TRBJ1-1; the match to TRBD1 covers 7 bases. CDR3 size: 13 residues. J lost 4 bases, V lost 4 bases, and 4 bases had no gene match. Germline V gene lookup returns CDR1 SGDLS and CDR2 YYNGEE. Written as DNA, the CDR3 is TGTGCCAGCAGCACTTGGACAGGCACTGAAGCTTTCTTT. This gives the protein CASSTWTGTEAFF.

V and J are TRBV11-2 and TRBJ1-1, with D tentatively TRBD1 (5 bases). Trimming pared 5 bases from V and 3 bases from J, leaving 10 bases between. This CDR3 is 13 amino acids long. Germline lookup yields CDR1 SGHAT and CDR2 FQNNGV. The CDR3 DNA sequence: TGTGCCAGCAGCCTAAGACAGTACACTGAAGCTTTCTTT. Translating it yields CASSLRQYTEAFF.

This chain connects TRBV5-4 to TRBJ1-4; D remains unclear. V lost 3 bases and J lost 2, with 8 bases in between. CDR3 length: 14 residues. The germline V gene encodes CDR1 SGHNT and CDR2 YYREEE (reference sequence). DNA for the CDR3: TGTGCCAGCAGCTCAAAGGAGACTAATGAAAAACTGTTTTTT. Protein: CASSSKETNEKLFF.

The J gene is TRBJ1-6, the V gene TRBV6-5; 8 nucleotides align to TRBD1. In germline, CDR1 is MNHEY, CDR2 SVGAGI. This CDR3 has 15 residues. V lost 5 bases to trimming and J lost 10 bases; unmatched junction nucleotides: 10. CDR3 sequence reads: CASSHQGAAGSPLHF. The DNA for the CDR3 is TGTGCCAGCAGTCACCAGGGGGCGGCAGGATCACCCCTCCACTTT.

There are a few counts of this clone. The chain couples TRBV5-4 to TRBJ1-1; 11 bases agree with TRBD1. Per germline, CDR1 SGHNT and CDR2 YYREEE (reference sequence). The V and J ends lost 4 bases and 3 bases, in that order; junction bases with no gene match: 5. The CDR3 is made up of 15 amino acids. The DNA of the CDR3 is TGTGCCAGCAGCCCGAGGGGACAGGGGGACACTGAAGCTTTCTTT. It is translated as CASSPRGQGDTEAFF.

This chain joins TRBV6-5 and TRBJ2-6; no definite D call. The CDR3 runs 16 residues. V was trimmed by 2 bases and J by 2 bases, leaving 10 bases between them. From germline, CDR1 is MNHEY and CDR2 SVGAGI. CDR3 sequence: CASSYGMRPGANVLTF. CDR3 bases: TGTGCCAGCAGTTACGGTATGAGGCCTGGGGCCAACGTCCTGACTTTC.

The genes are TRBV4-1 and TRBJ1-3, with D possibly matching TRBD1 (5 bases). V gave up 6 bases and J gave up 0 bases, with 15 bases separating them. This CDR3 has 16 amino acids. Germline values: CDR1 MGHRA, CDR2 YSYEKL. The CDR3 spells CASSPFTGNSGNTIYF. The CDR3, as DNA: TGCGCCAGCAGTCCTTTTACAGGAAACTCTGGAAACACCATATATTTT.

This chain links TRBV2 with TRBJ2-5; possible D gene TRBD2, 7 bases. This CDR3 comprises 15 residues. The V and J ends lost 6 bases and 4 bases respectively, with 18 bases between them. Germline assignment: CDR1 SNHLY and CDR2 FYNNEI. The CDR3 nucleotides read TGTGCCAGCAGAGCAGGGGACTACCAGCGAGAGACCCAGTACTTC. This codes for CASRAGDYQRETQYF.

The rearrangement joins TRBV28 to TRBJ1-4, with 8 bases lining up with TRBD1. In germline, CDR1 is MDHEN, CDR2 SYDVKM. The CDR3 spans 14 residues. The J segment lost 8 bases and the V segment lost 5 bases, leaving 7 bases of the junction unmatched. The CDR3 spells CASSDDRGDEKLFF. In DNA, the CDR3 is TGTGCCAGCAGTGATGACAGGGGAGACGAAAAACTGTTTTTT.

Comment on this clone: The junction and the germline gene differ at one end; a read error may be behind it. The CDR3 DNA is TGTGCTAGCAGCTTTGGGCCACGGCAGGAGACCCAGTACTTC. Protein sequence: CASSFGPRQETQYF. This chain uses TRBV7-7 with TRBJ2-5, with D uncertain. This CDR3 has 14 residues. Germline-derived CDR1 and CDR2 are SSHAT and FNYEAQ (reference sequence).

This clone was detected only a few times. This sequence joins TRBV11-3 and TRBJ1-2; TRBD1 might be the D (6 bases). The V end lost 5 bases, the J end lost 7 bases, and 14 bases lay between the germline ends. CDR3 length equals 13 residues. Looked up from germline, CDR1 is SGHNT and CDR2 is YENEEA. CDR3 in amino acids: CASSGAGATGYTF. In DNA, the CDR3 is TGTGCCAGCAGCGGCGCAGGGGCCACTGGCTACACCTTC. The full variable domain, completed using reference TRBV11-3 and TRBJ1-2, is EAGVVQSPRYKIIEKKQPVAFWCNPISGHNTLYWYLQNLGQGPELLIRYENEEAVDDSQLPKDRFSAERLKGVDSTLKIQPAELGDSAVYLCASSGAGATGYTFGSGTRLTVV.

The chain joins TRBV20-1 to TRBJ2-7, with 7 bases fitting TRBD2. The germline gives CDR1 DFQATT, CDR2 SNEGSKA (reference sequence). The CDR3 covers 9 residues. Trimming removed 7 bases from V and 7 bases from J; junction bases left unmatched: 1. CDR3 nucleotide sequence: TGCAGTGGGGAGGGGGAGCAGTACTTC. Translation: CSGEGEQYF.

This clone was recorded a few times. V is TRBV4-3 and J is TRBJ1-2, with D possibly being TRBD1 (6 bases). This CDR3 is 12 amino acids long. CDR1 is LGHNA, CDR2 YSLEER, per germline. Between the trimmed V and J ends, which lost 3 bases and 7 bases, there was a span of 9 bases. CDR3 DNA sequence: TGCGCCAGCAGCCACAGGGGCGGTGGCTACACCTTC. This gives the protein CASSHRGGGYTF.

The J gene is TRBJ2-1, the V gene TRBV6-2 or TRBV6-3, with 14 bases lining up with TRBD2. This CDR3 is 16 amino acids long. Germline trimming cut 5 bases from V and 9 bases from J; bases unmatched to any gene: 9. Germline CDR1 MNHEY, CDR2 SVGEGT. The CDR3 loop is CASSPRLAGGPTEQFF. Here the CDR3 DNA reads TGTGCCAGCAGTCCCCGACTAGCGGGGGGGCCCACTGAGCAGTTCTTC.

The chain uses TRBV2 and TRBJ1-3, with D perhaps matching TRBD1 (5 bases). Trimming shortened V by 4 bases and J by 1 base, and 17 bases separated the two germline ends. Germline-derived CDR1 and CDR2 are SNHLY and FYNNEI. The CDR3 extends over 17 amino acids. The CDR3 DNA follows: TGTGCCAGCAGTGGGGAGGGGAAATCGGGGTCTGGAAACACCATATATTTT. Its protein is CASSGEGKSGSGNTIYF.

V gene TRBV28 combines with J gene TRBJ2-3; D call uncertain. Germline V lookup: CDR1 MDHEN, CDR2 SYDVKM. V lost 3 bases and J lost 9, with 16 bases in between. There are 14 residues in the CDR3. In nucleotides, the CDR3 is TGTGCCAGCAGTTTCACGGCGGCTGCGCGAACGCAGTATTTT. Translation gives CASSFTAAARTQYF.

The V gene is TRBV24-1, the J gene TRBJ2-5; the D gene is possibly TRBD2 (5 bases). Trimming cost V 3 bases and J 7 bases, with 14 bases left between them. The length of the CDR3 is 14 residues. CDR1 and CDR2 from the germline V gene are KGHDR and SFDVKD. CDR3 nucleotide sequence: TGTGCCACCAGTGATCCGCGGGCCTCGGGGACCCAGTACTTC. Translated: CATSDPRASGTQYF.

The J gene is TRBJ2-1, the V gene TRBV29-1, with 13 bases matching TRBD2. The V and J ends lost 6 bases and 9 bases, in that order; junction bases with no gene match: 11. Germline V lookup: CDR1 SQVTM, CDR2 ANQGSEA. CDR3 length: 15 residues. The CDR3: CSVETSGGATGEQFF. The CDR3 nucleotides are TGCAGCGTCGAAACTAGCGGGGGGGCCACGGGTGAGCAGTTCTTC.

This chain uses TRBV10-2 with TRBJ1-2; D may be TRBD1 (5 bases). CDR3 length equals 15 residues. Per the germline V gene, CDR1 is WSHSY and CDR2 is SAAADI. Trimming cost V 8 bases and J 5 bases, with 21 bases left between them. The CDR3 loop is CASYNPEGTRYGYTF. CDR3 DNA: TGCGCCAGCTACAACCCGGAGGGGACGAGGTATGGCTACACCTTC.

The chain employs TRBV6-1 and TRBJ2-7, with 7 bases matching TRBD1. The V and J ends lost 1 base and 1 base, in that order; junction bases with no gene match: 4. Germline V CDR1 and CDR2: MNHNS, SASEGT. The CDR3 has 15 amino acids. In DNA, the CDR3 is TGTGCCAGCAGTGAAGGGGACAGCTTATCCTACGAGCAGTACTTC. It encodes CASSEGDSLSYEQYF.

V is TRBV5-1 and J is TRBJ2-7, with D possibly matching TRBD1 (6 bases). CDR3 size: 13 residues. Trimming shortened V by 2 bases and J by 5 bases, and 11 bases separated the two germline ends. Per the germline V gene, CDR1 is SGHRS and CDR2 is YFSETQ. Here the CDR3 DNA reads TGCGCCAGCAGCTTAATTACAGGGAACGAGCAGTACTTC. Amino acid sequence: CASSLITGNEQYF.

This clone showed up just once. V usage is TRBV11-2 and J usage is TRBJ1-2; D call uncertain. This CDR3 contains 13 residues. Germline CDR1 is SGHAT and CDR2 is FQNNGV. V gave up 0 bases and J gave up 8 bases, with 10 bases separating them. CDR3 DNA: TGTGCCAGCAGCTTAGATGCGGTGTACGGCTACACCTTC. Amino acids: CASSLDAVYGYTF.

V usage is TRBV24-1 and J usage is TRBJ1-1; D unclear. The germline V gene encodes CDR1 KGHDR and CDR2 SFDVKD. The CDR3 loop spans 13 amino acids. Trimming shortened V by 4 bases and J by 4 bases, and 9 bases separated the two germline ends. CDR3 nucleotides: TGTGCCACCAGTGAGGGCTACGCCACTGAAGCTTTCTTT. Translating gives CATSEGYATEAFF.

The rearrangement uses TRBV30 and TRBJ2-7; D is perhaps TRBD1 or TRBD2 (7 bases each). Germline CDR1 and CDR2: GTSNPN and SVGIG (reference sequence). The CDR3 has 15 residues. The V end lost 5 bases, the J end lost 3 bases, and 20 bases lay between the germline ends. Here the CDR3 reads CAWGRAGQIYYEQYF. The CDR3 DNA reads as TGTGCCTGGGGGAGGGCGGGACAGATATACTACGAGCAGTACTTC.

The rearrangement links TRBV19 to TRBJ1-5; no definite D call. This CDR3 is built from 12 residues. Trimming removed 10 bases at V and 7 bases at J, with 14 bases between. Germline V gene lookup returns CDR1 LNHDA and CDR2 SQIVND (reference sequence). The CDR3 DNA sequence: TGTGCCACCCAATCCCGGGAGCAGCCCCAGCATTTT. Encoded protein: CATQSREQPQHF.